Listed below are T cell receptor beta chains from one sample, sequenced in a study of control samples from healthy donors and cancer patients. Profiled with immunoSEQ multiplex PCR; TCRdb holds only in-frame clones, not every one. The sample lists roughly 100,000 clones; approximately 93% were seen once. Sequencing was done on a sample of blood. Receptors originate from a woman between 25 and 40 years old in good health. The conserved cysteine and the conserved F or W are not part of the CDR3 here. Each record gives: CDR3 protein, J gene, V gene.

cdr3_aa: ASSQQEQGETQY; j_call: TRBJ2-5; v_call: TRBV4-1
cdr3_aa: ATSREKGMNTEAF; j_call: TRBJ1-1; v_call: TRBV15
cdr3_aa: ASTRTRTSNEQF; j_call: TRBJ2-1; v_call: TRBV27
cdr3_aa: ASSLDRGNSPLH; j_call: TRBJ1-6; v_call: TRBV5-1
cdr3_aa: ASSPSSGAGELF; j_call: TRBJ2-2; v_call: TRBV27
cdr3_aa: ASSFGIYGYT; j_call: TRBJ1-2; v_call: TRBV28
cdr3_aa: ASSPIGGEKLF; j_call: TRBJ1-4; v_call: TRBV11-2
cdr3_aa: ASRGDRGLNTEAF; j_call: TRBJ1-1; v_call: TRBV30
cdr3_aa: ASSATSGPADTQY; j_call: TRBJ2-3; v_call: TRBV7-3
cdr3_aa: ASSIGQQLSYEQY; j_call: TRBJ2-7; v_call: TRBV19
cdr3_aa: TSSQDRRGRSPGELF; j_call: TRBJ2-2; v_call: TRBV1
cdr3_aa: ASSEVYEGIHT; j_call: TRBJ1-2; v_call: TRBV2
cdr3_aa: ASSQELFPTEAF; j_call: TRBJ1-1; v_call: TRBV4-2
cdr3_aa: ASRDAGELF; j_call: TRBJ2-2; v_call: TRBV6-5
cdr3_aa: ASSFGTGAYNEQF; j_call: TRBJ2-1; v_call: TRBV7-9
cdr3_aa: ASSQELEVREQY; j_call: TRBJ2-7; v_call: TRBV4-1
cdr3_aa: ASSIGDTQY; j_call: TRBJ2-3; v_call: TRBV12-3/TRBV12-4
cdr3_aa: ASGRGLDGNTIY; j_call: TRBJ1-3; v_call: TRBV10-2
cdr3_aa: ASRSDRGYNSPLH; j_call: TRBJ1-6; v_call: TRBV6-5
cdr3_aa: ASSRDLPRDTQY; j_call: TRBJ2-3; v_call: TRBV6-2/TRBV6-3
cdr3_aa: ASIAGTGRIGEQF; j_call: TRBJ2-1; v_call: TRBV27
cdr3_aa: ASSFGGNEQF; j_call: TRBJ2-1; v_call: TRBV3-1/TRBV3-2
cdr3_aa: ASSDRWASNNEQF; j_call: TRBJ2-1; v_call: TRBV6-1
cdr3_aa: ASRTGGLAPQGEQF; j_call: TRBJ2-1; v_call: TRBV6-6
cdr3_aa: ASSLAPLPEQY; j_call: TRBJ2-7; v_call: TRBV5-1
cdr3_aa: ASSYWGWPYNEQF; j_call: TRBJ2-1; v_call: TRBV6-6
cdr3_aa: SVRDRGNTEAF; j_call: TRBJ1-1; v_call: TRBV29-1